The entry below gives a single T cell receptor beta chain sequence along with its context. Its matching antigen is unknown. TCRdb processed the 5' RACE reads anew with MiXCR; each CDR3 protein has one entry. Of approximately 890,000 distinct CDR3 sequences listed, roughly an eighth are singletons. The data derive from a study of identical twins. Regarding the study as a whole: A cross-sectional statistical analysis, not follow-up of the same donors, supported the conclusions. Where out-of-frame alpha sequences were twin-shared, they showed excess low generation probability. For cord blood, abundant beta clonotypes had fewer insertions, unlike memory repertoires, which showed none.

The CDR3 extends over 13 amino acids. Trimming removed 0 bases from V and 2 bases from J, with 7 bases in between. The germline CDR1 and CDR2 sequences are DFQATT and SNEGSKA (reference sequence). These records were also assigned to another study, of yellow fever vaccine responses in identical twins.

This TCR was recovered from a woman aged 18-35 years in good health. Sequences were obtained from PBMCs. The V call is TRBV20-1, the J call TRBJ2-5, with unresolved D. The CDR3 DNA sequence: TGCAGTGCTAGAGATGAGGATCAAGAGACCCAGTACTTC. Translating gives CSARDEDQETQYF.